This T cell receptor beta chain derives from a study of T cell responses to AZD1222 COVID-19 vaccine. Here immunoSEQ multiplex PCR was the method, and the copy in TCRdb shows in-frame clones only, minus some. Of about 130,000 clones in the sample, more than 75% were seen once. With respect to this clone: The antigen remains undetermined.

The CDR3 has 14 residues. V was shortened by 3 bases and J by 4 bases, with 12 bases between the two germline ends. The germline gives CDR1 MNHEY, CDR2 SVGAGI. Whole-study findings and limits: The donor cohort was predominantly white British with a female majority, and clonal diversity may have been underestimated.

The receptor was derived from an adult in good health. The chain carries TRBV6-5 and TRBJ1-2; D is uncertain. The sequences come from peripheral blood, collected on day 0 of AZD1222 vaccination. In DNA, the CDR3 is TGTGCCAGCAGTTATAGTTCTCGGGGCTATGGCTACACCTTC. It encodes CASSYSSRGYGYTF.